These 3 T cell receptor beta chains share one sample of origin, sequenced in a study of T-cell memory formation after mild COVID-19. TCRdb fed the 5' RACE reads into MiXCR, producing one record per CDR3 protein. Among 550,000 to 700,000 distinct CDR3 sequences listed, 15% to 20% were seen once. Sequenced input: PBMCs or a T cell subset sorted from them (not recorded which). The source of these receptors is an adult woman who had mild COVID-19 (a few samples of this study predate the infection). Cell type and time point are not known.

The chain couples TRBV11-2 to TRBJ2-7; D uncertain. The V and J ends lost 4 bases and 2 bases respectively, with 12 bases between them. Per germline, CDR1 SGHAT and CDR2 FQNNGV. CDR3 length: 14 amino acids. The CDR3 protein is CASSSTRRTYEQYF. The CDR3 coding sequence is TGTGCCAGCAGCTCGACAAGGCGGACCTACGAGCAGTACTTC.

The chain joins TRBV5-1 to TRBJ2-1, with TRBD2 identical over 7 bases. In germline, CDR1 is SGHRS, CDR2 YFSETQ. V shed 0 bases, J shed 3 bases, and the junction held 3 bases outside the gene matches. The CDR3 contains 15 residues. The CDR3 is CASSLEGGGYNEQFF. The CDR3 DNA sequence: TGCGCCAGCAGCTTGGAAGGCGGGGGCTACAATGAGCAGTTCTTC.

This clonotype was recorded at least ten times. J is TRBJ2-1 and V is TRBV10-3; 7 nucleotides match TRBD2. The CDR3 length is 15 residues. J gave up 3 bases and V 3 bases, and 5 bases lay outside the gene matches. Germline loops: CDR1 ENHRY, CDR2 SYGVKD. Here the CDR3 DNA reads TGTGCCATCAGTGATACGGGGGGATACTACAATGAGCAGTTCTTC. Protein sequence: CAISDTGGYYNEQFF.